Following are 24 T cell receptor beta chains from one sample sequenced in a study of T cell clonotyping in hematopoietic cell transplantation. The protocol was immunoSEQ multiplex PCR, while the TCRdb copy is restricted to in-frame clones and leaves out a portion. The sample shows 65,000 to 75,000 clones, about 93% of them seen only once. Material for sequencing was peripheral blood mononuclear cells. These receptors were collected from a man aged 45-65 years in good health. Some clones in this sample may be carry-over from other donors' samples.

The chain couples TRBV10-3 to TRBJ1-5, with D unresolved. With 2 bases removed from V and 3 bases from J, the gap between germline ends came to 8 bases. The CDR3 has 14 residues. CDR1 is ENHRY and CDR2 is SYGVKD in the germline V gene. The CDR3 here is CAISERALNQPQHF. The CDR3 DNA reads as TGTGCCATCAGTGAGAGGGCCCTCAATCAGCCCCAGCATTTT.

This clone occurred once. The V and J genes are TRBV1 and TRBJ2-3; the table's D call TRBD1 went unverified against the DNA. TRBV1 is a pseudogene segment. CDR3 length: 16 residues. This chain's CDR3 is CTSPKGNSPVTDTQYF. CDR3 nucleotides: TGCACCAGTCCCAAGGGGAATAGCCCCGTCACAGATACGCAGTATTTT.

For the CDR3, the DNA is TGTGCCAGCAGCTTAGTAGCGGCCACGAAGATCCTGTTCTTC. It codes for CASSLVAATKILFF. The genes are TRBV7-9 and TRBJ2-1; D perhaps matches TRBD2 (6 bases). Germline values: CDR1 SEHNR, CDR2 FQNEAQ (reference sequence). With 1 base removed from V and 15 bases from J, the gap between germline ends came to 19 bases. The CDR3 is 14 amino acids.

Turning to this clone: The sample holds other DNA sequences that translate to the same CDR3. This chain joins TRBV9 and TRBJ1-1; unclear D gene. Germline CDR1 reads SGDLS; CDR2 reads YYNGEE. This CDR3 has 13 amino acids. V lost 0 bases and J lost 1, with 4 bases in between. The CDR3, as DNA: TGTGCCAGCAGCGTAGTGTCGAACACTGAAGCTTTCTTT. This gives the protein CASSVVSNTEAFF.

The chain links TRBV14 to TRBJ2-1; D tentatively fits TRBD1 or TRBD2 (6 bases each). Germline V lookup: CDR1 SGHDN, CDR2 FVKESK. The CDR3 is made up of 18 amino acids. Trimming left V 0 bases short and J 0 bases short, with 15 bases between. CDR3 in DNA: TGTGCCAGCAGCCAAGACCGAGGGGGGTTTAGCTCCTACAATGAGCAGTTCTTC. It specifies CASSQDRGGFSSYNEQFF.

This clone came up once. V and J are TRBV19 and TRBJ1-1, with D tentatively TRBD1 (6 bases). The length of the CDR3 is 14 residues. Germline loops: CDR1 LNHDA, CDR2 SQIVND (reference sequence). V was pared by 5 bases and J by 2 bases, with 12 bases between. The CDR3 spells CASSAGQPNTEAFF. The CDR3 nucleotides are TGTGCCAGTAGTGCCGGACAGCCAAACACTGAAGCTTTCTTT.

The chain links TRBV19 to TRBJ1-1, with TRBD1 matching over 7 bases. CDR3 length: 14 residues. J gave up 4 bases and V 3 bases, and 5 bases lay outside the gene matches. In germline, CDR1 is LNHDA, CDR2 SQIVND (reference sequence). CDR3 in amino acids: CASSIRQGGTEAFF. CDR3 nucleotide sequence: TGTGCCAGTAGTATCAGACAGGGTGGCACTGAAGCTTTCTTT.

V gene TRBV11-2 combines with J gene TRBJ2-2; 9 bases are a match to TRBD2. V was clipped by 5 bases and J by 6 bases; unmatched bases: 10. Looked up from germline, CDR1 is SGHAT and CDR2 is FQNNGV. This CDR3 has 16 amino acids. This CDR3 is CASSPRGGLEPGELFF. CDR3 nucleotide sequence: TGTGCCAGCAGCCCGCGGGGGGGGCTGGAACCCGGGGAGCTGTTTTTT.

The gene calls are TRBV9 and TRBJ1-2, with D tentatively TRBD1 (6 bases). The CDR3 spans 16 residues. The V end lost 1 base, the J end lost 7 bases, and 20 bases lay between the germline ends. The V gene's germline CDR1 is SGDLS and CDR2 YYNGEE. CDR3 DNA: TGTGCCAGCAGCGTAACCCCGGGTCCGGGGGGCAGTGGCTACACCTTC. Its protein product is CASSVTPGPGGSGYTF.

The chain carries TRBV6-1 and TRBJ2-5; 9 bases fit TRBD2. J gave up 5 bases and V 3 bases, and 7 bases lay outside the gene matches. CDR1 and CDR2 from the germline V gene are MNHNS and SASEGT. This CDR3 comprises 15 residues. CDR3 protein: CASSEAGGPSETQYF. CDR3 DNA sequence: TGTGCCAGCAGTGAGGCGGGAGGGCCGTCCGAGACCCAGTACTTC.

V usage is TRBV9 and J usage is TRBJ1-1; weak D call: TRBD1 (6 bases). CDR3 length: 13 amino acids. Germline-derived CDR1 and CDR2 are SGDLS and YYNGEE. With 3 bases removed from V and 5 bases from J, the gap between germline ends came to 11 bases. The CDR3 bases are TGTGCCAGCAGCGCGCAGAGGGGGACTGAAGCTTTCTTT. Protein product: CASSAQRGTEAFF.

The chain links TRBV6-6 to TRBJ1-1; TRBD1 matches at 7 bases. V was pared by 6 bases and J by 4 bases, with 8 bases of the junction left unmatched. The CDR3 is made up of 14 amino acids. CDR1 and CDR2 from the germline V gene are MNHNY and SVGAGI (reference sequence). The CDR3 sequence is CASSPTGPGTEAFF. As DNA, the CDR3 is TGTGCCAGCAGCCCGACAGGGCCAGGCACTGAAGCTTTCTTT.

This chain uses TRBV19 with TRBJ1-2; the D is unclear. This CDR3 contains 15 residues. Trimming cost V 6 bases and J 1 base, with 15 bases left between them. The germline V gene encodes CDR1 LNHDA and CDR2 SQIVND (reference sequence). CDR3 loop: CASRESGNLNYGYTF. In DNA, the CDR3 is TGTGCCAGTAGAGAATCCGGGAATCTTAACTATGGCTACACCTTC.

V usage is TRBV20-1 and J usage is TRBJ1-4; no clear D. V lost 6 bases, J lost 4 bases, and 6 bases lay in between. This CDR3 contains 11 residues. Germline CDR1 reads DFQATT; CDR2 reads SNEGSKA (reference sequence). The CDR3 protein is CSAGYNEKLFF. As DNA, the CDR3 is TGCAGTGCGGGTTATAATGAAAAACTGTTTTTT.

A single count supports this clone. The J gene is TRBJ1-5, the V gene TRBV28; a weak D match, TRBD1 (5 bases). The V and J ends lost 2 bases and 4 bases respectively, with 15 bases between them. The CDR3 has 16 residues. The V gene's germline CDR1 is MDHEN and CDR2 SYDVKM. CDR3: CASSLGAGMWNQPQHF. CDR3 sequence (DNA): TGTGCCAGCAGTTTAGGGGCAGGGATGTGGAATCAGCCCCAGCATTTT.

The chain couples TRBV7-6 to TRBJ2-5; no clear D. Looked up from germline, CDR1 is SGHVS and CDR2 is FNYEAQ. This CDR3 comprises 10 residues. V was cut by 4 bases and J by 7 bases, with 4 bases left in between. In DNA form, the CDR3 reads TGTGCCAGCAGCTCAGGGACCCAGTACTTC. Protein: CASSSGTQYF.

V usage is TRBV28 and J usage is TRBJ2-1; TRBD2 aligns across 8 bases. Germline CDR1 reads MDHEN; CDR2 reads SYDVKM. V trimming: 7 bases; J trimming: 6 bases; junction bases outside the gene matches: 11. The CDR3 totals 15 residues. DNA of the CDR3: TGTGCCAGCACTCCACCCTTGAGCGGGGGCAATGAGCAGTTCTTC. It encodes CASTPPLSGGNEQFF. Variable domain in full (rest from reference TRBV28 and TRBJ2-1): DVKVTQSSRYLVKRTGEKVFLECVQDMDHENMFWYRQDPGLGLRLIYFSYDVKMKEKGDIPEGYSVSREKKERFSLILESASTNQTSMYLCASTPPLSGGNEQFFGPGTRLTVL.

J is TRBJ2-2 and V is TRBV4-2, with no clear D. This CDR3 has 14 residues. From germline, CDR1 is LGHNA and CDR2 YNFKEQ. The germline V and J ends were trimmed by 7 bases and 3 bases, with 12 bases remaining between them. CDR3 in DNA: TGTGCCAGCACGGTCCGTGCCGACACCGGGGAGCTGTTTTTT. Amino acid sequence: CASTVRADTGELFF.

In DNA form, the CDR3 reads TGTGCCAGCAGCGGCGGGACGGACTCCTACGAGCAGTACTTC. This translates into CASSGGTDSYEQYF. The chain employs TRBV5-6 and TRBJ2-7, with a possible D match to TRBD2 (6 bases). This CDR3 is 14 amino acids long. Trimming stripped 4 bases from V and 0 bases from J, with 11 bases between. From germline, CDR1 is SGHDT and CDR2 YYEEEE. Full variable domain (rest looked up from reference TRBV5-6 and TRBJ2-7): DAGVTQSPTHLIKTRGQQVTLRCSPKSGHDTVSWYQQALGQGPQFIFQYYEEEERQRGNFPDRFSGHQFPNYSSELNVNALLLGDSALYLCASSGGTDSYEQYFGPGTRLTVT.

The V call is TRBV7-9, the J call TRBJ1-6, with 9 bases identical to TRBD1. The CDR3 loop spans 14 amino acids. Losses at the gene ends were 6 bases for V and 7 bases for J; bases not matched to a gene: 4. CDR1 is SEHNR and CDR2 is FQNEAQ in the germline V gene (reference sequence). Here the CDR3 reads CASSWTGENSPLHF. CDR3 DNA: TGTGCCAGCAGTTGGACAGGGGAGAATTCACCCCTCCACTTT.

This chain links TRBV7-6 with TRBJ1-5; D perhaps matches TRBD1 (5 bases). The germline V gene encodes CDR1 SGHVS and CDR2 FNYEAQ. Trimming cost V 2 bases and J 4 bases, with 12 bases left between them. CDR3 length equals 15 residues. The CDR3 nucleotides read TGTGCCAGCAGCTTAAGGGGAGGCCTTAATCAGCCCCAGCATTTT. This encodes CASSLRGGLNQPQHF.

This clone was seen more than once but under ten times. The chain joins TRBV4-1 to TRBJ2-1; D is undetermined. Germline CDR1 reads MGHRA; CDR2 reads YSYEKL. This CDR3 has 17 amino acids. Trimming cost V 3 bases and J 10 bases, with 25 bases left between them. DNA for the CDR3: TGCGCCAGCAGCCACGCCCCAGTAGGGCAGGTGGTGGACGAGCAGTTCTTC. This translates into CASSHAPVGQVVDEQFF.

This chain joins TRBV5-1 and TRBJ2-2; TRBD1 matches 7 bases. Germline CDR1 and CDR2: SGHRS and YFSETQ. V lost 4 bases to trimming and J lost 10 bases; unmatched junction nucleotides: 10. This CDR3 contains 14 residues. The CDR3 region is CASSRETGRAELFF. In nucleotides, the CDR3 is TGCGCCAGCAGCAGAGAGACAGGGCGTGCGGAGCTGTTTTTT.

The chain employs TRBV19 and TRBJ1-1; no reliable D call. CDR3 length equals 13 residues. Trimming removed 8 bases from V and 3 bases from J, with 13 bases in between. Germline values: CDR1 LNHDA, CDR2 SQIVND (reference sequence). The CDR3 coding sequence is TGTGCCAGTCGAGGAGTTGGGCACACTGAAGCTTTCTTT. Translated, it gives CASRGVGHTEAFF. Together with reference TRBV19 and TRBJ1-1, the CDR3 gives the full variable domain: DGGITQSPKYLFRKEGQNVTLSCEQNLNHDAMYWYRQDPGQGLRLIYYSQIVNDFQKGDIAEGYSVSREKKESFPLTVTSAQKNPTAFYLCASRGVGHTEAFFGQGTRLTVV.